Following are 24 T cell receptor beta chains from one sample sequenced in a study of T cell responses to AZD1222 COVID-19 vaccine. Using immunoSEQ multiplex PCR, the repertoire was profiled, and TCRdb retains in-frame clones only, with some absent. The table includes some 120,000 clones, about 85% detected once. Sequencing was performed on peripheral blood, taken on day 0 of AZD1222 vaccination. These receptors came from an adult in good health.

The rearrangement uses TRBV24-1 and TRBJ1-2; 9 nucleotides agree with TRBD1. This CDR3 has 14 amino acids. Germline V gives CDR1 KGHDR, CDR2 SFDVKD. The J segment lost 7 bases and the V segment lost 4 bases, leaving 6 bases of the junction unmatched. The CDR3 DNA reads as TGTGCCACCAGTGAGCAGGACAGGGGCAGTGGCTACACCTTC. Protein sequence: CATSEQDRGSGYTF.

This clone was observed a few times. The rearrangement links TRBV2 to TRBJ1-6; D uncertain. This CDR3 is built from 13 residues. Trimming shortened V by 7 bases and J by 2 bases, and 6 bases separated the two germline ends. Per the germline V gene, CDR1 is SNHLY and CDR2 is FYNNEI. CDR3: CASIGTYNSPLHF. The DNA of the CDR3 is TGTGCCAGCATCGGGACCTATAATTCACCCCTCCACTTT.

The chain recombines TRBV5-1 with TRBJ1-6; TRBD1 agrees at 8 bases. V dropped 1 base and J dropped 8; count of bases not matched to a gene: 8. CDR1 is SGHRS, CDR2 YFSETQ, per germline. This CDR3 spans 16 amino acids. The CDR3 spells CASSLRRDRGYSPLHF. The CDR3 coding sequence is TGCGCCAGCAGCTTGAGACGCGACAGGGGCTATTCACCCCTCCACTTT.

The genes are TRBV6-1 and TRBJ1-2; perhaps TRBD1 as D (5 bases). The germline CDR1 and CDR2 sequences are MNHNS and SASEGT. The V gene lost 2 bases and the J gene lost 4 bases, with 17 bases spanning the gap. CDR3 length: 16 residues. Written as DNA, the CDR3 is TGTGCCAGCAGTGAAAGGGGCCGGAGGGTCAGCTATGGCTACACCTTC. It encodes CASSERGRRVSYGYTF.

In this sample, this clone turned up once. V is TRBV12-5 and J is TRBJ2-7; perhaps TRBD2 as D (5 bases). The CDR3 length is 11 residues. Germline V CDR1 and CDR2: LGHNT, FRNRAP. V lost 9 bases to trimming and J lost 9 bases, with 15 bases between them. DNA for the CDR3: TGTGCTAGCGCTTCGGGGTCAGGGCAGTACTTC. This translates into CASASGSGQYF.

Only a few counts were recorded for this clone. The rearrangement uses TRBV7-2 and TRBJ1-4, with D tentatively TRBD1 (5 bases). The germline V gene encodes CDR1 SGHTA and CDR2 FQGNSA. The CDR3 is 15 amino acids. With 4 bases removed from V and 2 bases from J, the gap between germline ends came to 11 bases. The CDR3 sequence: CASSSGQWTNEKLFF. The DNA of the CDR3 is TGTGCCAGCAGCTCCGGACAATGGACTAATGAAAAACTGTTTTTT.

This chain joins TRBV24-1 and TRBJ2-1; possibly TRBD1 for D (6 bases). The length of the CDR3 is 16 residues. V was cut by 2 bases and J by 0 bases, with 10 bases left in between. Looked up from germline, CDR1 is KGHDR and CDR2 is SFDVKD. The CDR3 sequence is CATSDSVDSSYNEQFF. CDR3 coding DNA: TGTGCCACCAGTGATTCGGTGGACAGCTCCTACAATGAGCAGTTCTTC.

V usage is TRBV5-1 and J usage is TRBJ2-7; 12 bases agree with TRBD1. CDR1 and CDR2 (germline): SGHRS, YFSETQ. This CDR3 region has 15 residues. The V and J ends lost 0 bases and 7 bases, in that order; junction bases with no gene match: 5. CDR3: CASSLEGQGAREQYF. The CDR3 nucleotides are TGCGCCAGCAGCTTGGAGGGACAGGGGGCTCGTGAGCAGTACTTC.

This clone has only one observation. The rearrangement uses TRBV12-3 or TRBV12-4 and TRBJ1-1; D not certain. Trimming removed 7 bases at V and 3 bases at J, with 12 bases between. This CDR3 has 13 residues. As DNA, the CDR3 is TGTGCCAGCATGGGAGTTAGTTACACTGAAGCTTTCTTT. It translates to CASMGVSYTEAFF.

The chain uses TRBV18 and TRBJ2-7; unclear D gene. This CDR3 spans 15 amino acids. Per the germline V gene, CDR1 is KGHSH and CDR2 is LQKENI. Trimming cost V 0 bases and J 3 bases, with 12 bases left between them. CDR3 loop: CASSPPGGLDYEQYF. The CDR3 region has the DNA TGTGCCAGCTCACCACCGGGCGGATTAGACTACGAGCAGTACTTC.

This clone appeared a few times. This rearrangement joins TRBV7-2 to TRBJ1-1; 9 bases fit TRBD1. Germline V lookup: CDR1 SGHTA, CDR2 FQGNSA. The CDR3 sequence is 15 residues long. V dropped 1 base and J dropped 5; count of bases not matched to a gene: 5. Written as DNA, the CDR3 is TGTGCCAGCAGCTTAGGGACAGGGGCCCTTACTGAAGCTTTCTTT. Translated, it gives CASSLGTGALTEAFF.

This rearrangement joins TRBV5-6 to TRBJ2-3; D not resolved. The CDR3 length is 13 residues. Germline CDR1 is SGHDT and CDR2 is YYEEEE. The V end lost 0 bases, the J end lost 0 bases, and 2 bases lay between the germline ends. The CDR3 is CASSLGSTDTQYF. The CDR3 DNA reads TGTGCCAGCAGCTTGGGTAGCACAGATACGCAGTATTTT.

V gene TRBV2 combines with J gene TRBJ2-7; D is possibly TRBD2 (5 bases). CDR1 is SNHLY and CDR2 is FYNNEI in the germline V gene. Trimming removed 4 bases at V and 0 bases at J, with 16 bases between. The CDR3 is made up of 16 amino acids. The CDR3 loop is CASSGRSGPSSYEQYF. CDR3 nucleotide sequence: TGTGCCAGCAGTGGAAGGAGCGGTCCGAGCTCCTACGAGCAGTACTTC.

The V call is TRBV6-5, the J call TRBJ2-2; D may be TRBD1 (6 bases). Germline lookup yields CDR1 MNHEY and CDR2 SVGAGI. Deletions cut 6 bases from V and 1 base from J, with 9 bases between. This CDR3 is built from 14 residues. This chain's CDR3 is CASSPRGNTGELFF. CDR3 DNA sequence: TGTGCCAGCAGCCCCAGGGGGAACACCGGGGAGCTGTTTTTT.

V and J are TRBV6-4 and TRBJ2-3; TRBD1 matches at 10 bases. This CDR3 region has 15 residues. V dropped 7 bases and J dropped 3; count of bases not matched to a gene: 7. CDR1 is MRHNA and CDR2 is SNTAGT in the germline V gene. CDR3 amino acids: CASTAGTGDTDTQYF. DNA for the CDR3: TGTGCCAGCACCGCCGGGACAGGGGATACAGATACGCAGTATTTT.

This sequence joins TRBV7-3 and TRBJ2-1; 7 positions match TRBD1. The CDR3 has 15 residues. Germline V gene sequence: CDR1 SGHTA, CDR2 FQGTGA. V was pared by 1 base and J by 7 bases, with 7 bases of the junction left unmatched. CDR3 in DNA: TGTGCCAGCAGCTTAATGTCAGGGGGTAGGAATGAGCAGTTCTTC. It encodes CASSLMSGGRNEQFF.

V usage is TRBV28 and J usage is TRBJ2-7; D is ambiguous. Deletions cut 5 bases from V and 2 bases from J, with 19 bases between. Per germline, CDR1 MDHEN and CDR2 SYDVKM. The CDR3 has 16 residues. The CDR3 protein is CASSRALVRTAYEQYF. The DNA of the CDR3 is TGTGCCAGCAGTCGGGCGTTAGTCAGGACGGCCTACGAGCAGTACTTC.

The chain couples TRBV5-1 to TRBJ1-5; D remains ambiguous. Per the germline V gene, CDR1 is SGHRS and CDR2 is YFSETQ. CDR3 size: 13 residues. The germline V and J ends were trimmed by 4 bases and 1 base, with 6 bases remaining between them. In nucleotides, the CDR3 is TGCGCCAGCAGCACGGGGAGCAATCAGCCCCAGCATTTT. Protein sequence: CASSTGSNQPQHF.

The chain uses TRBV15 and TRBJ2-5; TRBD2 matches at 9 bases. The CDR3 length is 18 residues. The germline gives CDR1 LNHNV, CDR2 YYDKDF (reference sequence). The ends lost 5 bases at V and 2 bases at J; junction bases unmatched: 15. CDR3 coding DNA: TGTGCCACCAGCGGCACCCGGGCGGGGGGGTCACTACAAGAGACCCAGTACTTC. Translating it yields CATSGTRAGGSLQETQYF. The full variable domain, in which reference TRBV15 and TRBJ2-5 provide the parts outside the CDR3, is DAMVIQNPRYQVTQFGKPVTLSCSQTLNHNVMYWYQQKSSQAPKLLFHYYDKDFNNEADTPDNFQSRRPNTSFCFLDIRSPGLGDTAMYLCATSGTRAGGSLQETQYFGPGTRLLVL.

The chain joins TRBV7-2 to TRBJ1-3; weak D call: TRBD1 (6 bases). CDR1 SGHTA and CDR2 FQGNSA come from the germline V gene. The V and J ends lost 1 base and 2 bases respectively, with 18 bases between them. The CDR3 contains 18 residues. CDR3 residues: CASSLDDTGALTGNTIYF. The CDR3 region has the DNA TGTGCCAGCAGCTTAGACGATACGGGGGCGTTGACTGGAAACACCATATATTTT.

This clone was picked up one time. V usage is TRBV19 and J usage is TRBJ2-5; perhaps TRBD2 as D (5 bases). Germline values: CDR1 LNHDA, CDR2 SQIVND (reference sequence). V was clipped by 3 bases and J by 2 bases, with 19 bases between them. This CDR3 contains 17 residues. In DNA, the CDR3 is TGTGCCAGTAGTATCAGGCCCCCCGGGGTCCGACAAGAGACCCAGTACTTC. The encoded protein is CASSIRPPGVRQETQYF.

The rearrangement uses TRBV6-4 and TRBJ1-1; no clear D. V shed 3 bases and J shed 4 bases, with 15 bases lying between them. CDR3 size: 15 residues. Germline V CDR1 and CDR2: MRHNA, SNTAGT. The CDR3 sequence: CASSEASGSSTEAFF. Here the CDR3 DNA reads TGTGCCAGCAGTGAGGCAAGCGGGTCCTCCACTGAAGCTTTCTTT.

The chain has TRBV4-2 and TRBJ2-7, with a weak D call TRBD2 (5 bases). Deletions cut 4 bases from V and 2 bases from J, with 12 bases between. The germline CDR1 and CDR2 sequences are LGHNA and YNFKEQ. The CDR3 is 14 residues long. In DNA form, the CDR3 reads TGTGCCAGCAGCCTAGGACTCGTCCCCTACGAGCAGTACTTC. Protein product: CASSLGLVPYEQYF.

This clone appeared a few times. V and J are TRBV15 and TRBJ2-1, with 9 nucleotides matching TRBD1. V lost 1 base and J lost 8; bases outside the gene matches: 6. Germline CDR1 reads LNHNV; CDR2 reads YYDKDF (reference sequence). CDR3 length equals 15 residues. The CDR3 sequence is CATSRGDREGHEQFF. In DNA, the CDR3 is TGTGCCACCAGCAGAGGGGACAGGGAGGGCCATGAGCAGTTCTTC.